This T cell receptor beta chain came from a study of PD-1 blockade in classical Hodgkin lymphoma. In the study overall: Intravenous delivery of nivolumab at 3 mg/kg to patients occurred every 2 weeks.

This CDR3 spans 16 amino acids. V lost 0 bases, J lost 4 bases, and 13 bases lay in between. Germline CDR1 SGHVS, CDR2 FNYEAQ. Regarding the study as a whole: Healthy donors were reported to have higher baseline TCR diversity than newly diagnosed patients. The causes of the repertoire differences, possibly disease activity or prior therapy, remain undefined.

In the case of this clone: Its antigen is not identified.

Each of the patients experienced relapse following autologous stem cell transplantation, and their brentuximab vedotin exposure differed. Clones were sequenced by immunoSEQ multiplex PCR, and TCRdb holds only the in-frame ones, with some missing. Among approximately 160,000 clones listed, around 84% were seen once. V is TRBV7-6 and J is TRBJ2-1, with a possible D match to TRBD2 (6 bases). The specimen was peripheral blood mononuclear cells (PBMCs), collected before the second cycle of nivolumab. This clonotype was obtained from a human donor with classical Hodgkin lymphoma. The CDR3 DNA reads TGTGCCAGCAGCTTAGCGTTAGCGGCGGGGTACAATGAGCAGTTCTTC. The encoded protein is CASSLALAAGYNEQFF.